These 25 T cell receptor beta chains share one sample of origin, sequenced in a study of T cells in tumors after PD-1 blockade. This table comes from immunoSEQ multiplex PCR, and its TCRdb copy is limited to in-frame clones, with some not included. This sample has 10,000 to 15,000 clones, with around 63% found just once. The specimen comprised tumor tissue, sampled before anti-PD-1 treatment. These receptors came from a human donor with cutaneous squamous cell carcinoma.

The CDR3 bases are TGTGCCAGCAGCCGTGGGGGGGTTGAGCAGTTCTTC. Translation: CASSRGGVEQFF. V usage is TRBV3-1 (or the pseudogene TRBV3-2) and J usage is TRBJ2-1; 7 nucleotides match TRBD2. The CDR3 contains 12 residues. CDR1 LGHDT and CDR2 YNNKEL come from the germline V gene (reference sequence). The junction had 3 bases not matched to a gene; V was cut back by 4 bases and J by 9 bases.

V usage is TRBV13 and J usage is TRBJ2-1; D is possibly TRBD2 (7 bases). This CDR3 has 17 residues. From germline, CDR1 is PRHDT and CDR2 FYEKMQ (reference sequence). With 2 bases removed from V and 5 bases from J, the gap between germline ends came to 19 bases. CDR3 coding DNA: TGTGCCAGCAGCTTACCCTCCTTGGGGGGGGCCCACAATGAGCAGTTCTTC. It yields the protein CASSLPSLGGAHNEQFF.

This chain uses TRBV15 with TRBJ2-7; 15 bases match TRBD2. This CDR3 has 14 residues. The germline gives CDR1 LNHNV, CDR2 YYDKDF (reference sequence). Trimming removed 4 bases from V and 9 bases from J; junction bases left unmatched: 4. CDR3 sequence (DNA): TGTGCCACCAGCATCAGGACTAGCGGGAGGGGGCAGTACTTC. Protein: CATSIRTSGRGQYF. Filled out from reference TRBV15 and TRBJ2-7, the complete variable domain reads DAMVIQNPRYQVTQFGKPVTLSCSQTLNHNVMYWYQQKSSQAPKLLFHYYDKDFNNEADTPDNFQSRRPNTSFCFLDIRSPGLGDTAMYLCATSIRTSGRGQYFGPGTRLTVT.

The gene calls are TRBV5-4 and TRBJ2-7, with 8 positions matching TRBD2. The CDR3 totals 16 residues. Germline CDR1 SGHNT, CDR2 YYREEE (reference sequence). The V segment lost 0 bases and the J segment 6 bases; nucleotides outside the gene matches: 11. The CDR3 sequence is CASSLAGGAHLGEQYF. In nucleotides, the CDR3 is TGTGCCAGCAGCTTGGCCGGGGGGGCCCATCTCGGCGAGCAGTACTTC.

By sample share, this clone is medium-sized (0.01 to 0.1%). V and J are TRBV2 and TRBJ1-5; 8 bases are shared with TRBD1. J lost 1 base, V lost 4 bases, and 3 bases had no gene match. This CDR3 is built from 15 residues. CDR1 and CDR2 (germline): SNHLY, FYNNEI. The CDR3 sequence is CASSADRGSNQPQHF. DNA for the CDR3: TGTGCCAGCAGTGCCGACAGGGGAAGCAATCAGCCCCAGCATTTT.

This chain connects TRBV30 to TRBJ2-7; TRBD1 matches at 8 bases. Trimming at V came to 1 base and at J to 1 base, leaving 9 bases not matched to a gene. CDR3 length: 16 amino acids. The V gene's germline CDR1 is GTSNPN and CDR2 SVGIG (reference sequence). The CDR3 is CAWSEWLRTGSYEQYF. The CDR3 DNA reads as TGTGCCTGGAGTGAATGGTTGAGGACAGGGTCCTACGAGCAGTACTTC.

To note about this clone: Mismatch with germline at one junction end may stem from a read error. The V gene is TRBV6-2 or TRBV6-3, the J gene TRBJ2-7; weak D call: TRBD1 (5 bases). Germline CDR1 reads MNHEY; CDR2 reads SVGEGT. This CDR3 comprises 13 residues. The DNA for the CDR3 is TGTGCCAGCAGCGACGGACATCGCTACCAGCAGTACTTC. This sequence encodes CASSDGHRYQQYF.

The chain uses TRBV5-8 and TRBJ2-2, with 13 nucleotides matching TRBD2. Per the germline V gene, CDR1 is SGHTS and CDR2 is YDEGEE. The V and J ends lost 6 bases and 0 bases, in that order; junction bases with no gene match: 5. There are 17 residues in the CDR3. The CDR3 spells CASTTGLAGANTGELFF. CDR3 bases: TGTGCCAGCACCACCGGACTAGCGGGGGCGAACACCGGGGAGCTGTTTTTT.

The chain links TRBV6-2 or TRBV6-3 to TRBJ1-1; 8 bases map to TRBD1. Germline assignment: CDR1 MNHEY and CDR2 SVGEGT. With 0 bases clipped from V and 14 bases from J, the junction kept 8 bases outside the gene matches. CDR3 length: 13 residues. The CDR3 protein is CASSYSNRQGAFF. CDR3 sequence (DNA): TGTGCCAGCAGTTACTCGAATCGGCAGGGGGCCTTCTTT.

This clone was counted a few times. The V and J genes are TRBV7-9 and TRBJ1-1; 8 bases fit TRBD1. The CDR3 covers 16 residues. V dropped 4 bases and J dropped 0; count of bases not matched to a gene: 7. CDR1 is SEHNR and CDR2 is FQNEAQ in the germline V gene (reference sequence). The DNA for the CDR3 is TGTGCCAGCAGCTCCCCCAGGGGGCTCATGAACACTGAAGCTTTCTTT. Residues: CASSSPRGLMNTEAFF. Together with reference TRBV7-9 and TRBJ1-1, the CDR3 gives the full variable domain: DTGVSQNPRHKITKRGQNVTFRCDPISEHNRLYWYRQTLGQGPEFLTYFQNEAQLEKSRLLSDRFSAERPKGSFSTLEIQRTEQGDSAMYLCASSSPRGLMNTEAFFGQGTRLTVV.

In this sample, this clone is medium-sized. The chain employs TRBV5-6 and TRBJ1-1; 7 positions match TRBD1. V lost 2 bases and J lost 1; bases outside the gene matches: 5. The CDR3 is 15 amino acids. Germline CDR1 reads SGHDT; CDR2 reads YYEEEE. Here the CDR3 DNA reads TGTGCCAGCAGCTTTTGGAACAGGGGGAACACTGAAGCTTTCTTT. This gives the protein CASSFWNRGNTEAFF.

CDR3 loop: CASSLELVHDEQFF. In nucleotides, the CDR3 is TGTGCCAGCAGCTTAGAGTTGGTGCACGATGAGCAGTTCTTC. The chain is built from TRBV7-2 and TRBJ2-1; D is ambiguous. The V end lost 1 base, the J end lost 8 bases, and 12 bases lay between the germline ends. This CDR3 has 14 amino acids. The V gene's germline CDR1 is SGHTA and CDR2 FQGNSA.

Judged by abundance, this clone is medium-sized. The CDR3 here is CASSYRPGTGGGRFNEQFF. The CDR3 DNA reads TGTGCCAGCAGCTACAGACCTGGGACAGGGGGCGGCCGGTTCAATGAGCAGTTCTTC. The V call is TRBV7-2, the J call TRBJ2-1, with 12 bases fitting TRBD1. CDR1 is SGHTA and CDR2 is FQGNSA in the germline V gene. J gave up 6 bases and V 4 bases, and 16 bases lay outside the gene matches. This CDR3 region has 19 residues. Using reference TRBV7-2 and TRBJ2-1 for the parts outside the CDR3, the full variable domain is GAGVSQSPSNKVTEKGKDVELRCDPISGHTALYWYRQSLGQGLEFLIYFQGNSAPDKSGLPSDRFSAERTGGSVSTLTIQRTQQEDSAVYLCASSYRPGTGGGRFNEQFFGPGTRLTVL.

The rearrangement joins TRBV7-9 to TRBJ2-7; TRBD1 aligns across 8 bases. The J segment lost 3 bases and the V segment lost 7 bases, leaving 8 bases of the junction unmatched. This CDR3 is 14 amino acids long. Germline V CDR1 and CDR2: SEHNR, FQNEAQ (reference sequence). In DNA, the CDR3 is TGTGCCAGCATCCTGGACAGGGCGGGCTACGAGCAGTACTTC. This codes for CASILDRAGYEQYF.

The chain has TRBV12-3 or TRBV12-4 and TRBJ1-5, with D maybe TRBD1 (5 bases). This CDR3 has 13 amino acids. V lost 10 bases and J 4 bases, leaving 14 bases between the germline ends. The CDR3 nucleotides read TGTGCCACAGCGGCGGGGGGTAATCAGCCCCAGCATTTT. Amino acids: CATAAGGNQPQHF.

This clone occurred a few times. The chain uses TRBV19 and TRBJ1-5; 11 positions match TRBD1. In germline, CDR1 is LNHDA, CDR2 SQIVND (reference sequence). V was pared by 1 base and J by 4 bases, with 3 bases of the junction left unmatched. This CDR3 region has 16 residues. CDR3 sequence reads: CASSIVGTGGNQPQHF. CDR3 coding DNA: TGTGCCAGTAGTATAGTTGGGACAGGGGGTAATCAGCCCCAGCATTTT. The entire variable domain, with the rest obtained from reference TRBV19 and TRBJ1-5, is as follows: DGGITQSPKYLFRKEGQNVTLSCEQNLNHDAMYWYRQDPGQGLRLIYYSQIVNDFQKGDIAEGYSVSREKKESFPLTVTSAQKNPTAFYLCASSIVGTGGNQPQHFGDGTRLSIL.

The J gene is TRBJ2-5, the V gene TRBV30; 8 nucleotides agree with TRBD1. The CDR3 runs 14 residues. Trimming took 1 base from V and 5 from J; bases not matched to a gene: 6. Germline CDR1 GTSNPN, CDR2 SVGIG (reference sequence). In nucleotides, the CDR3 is TGTGCCTGGAGTGCAGGACAGGGTGGGGAGACCCAGTACTTC. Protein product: CAWSAGQGGETQYF.

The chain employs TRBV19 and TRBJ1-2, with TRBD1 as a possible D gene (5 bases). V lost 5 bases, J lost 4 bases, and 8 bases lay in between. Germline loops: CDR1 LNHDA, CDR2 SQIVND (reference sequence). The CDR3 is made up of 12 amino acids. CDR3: CASSPQGYGYTF. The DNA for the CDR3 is TGTGCCAGTAGTCCGCAGGGCTATGGCTACACCTTC.

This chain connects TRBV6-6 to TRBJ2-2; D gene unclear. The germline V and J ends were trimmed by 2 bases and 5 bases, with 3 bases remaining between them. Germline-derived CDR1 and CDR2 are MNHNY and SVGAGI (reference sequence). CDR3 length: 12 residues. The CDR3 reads CASSYLTGELFF. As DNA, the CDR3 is TGTGCCAGCAGTTACCTGACCGGGGAGCTGTTTTTT.

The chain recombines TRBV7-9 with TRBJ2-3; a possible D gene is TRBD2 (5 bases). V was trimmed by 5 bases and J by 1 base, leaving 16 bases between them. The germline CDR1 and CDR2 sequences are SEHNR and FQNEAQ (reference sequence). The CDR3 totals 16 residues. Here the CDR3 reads CASSPRGYTGTDTQYF. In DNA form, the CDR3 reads TGTGCCAGCAGCCCTCGGGGTTACACTGGCACAGATACGCAGTATTTT. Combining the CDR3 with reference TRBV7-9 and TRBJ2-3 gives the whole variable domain DTGVSQNPRHKITKRGQNVTFRCDPISEHNRLYWYRQTLGQGPEFLTYFQNEAQLEKSRLLSDRFSAERPKGSFSTLEIQRTEQGDSAMYLCASSPRGYTGTDTQYFGPGTRLTVL.

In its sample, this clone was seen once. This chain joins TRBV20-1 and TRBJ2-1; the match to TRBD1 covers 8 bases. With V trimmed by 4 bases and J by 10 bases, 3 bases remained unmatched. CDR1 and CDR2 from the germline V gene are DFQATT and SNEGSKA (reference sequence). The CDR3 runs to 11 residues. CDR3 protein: CSANWDREQFF. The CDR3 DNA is TGCAGTGCTAATTGGGACAGGGAGCAGTTCTTC.

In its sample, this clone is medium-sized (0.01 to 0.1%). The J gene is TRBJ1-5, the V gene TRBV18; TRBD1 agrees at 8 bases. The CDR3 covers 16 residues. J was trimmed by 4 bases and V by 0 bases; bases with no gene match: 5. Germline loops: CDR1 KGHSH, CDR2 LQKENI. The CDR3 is CASSPPGQEGNQPQHF. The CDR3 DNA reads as TGTGCCAGCTCACCACCGGGACAGGAAGGTAATCAGCCCCAGCATTTT.

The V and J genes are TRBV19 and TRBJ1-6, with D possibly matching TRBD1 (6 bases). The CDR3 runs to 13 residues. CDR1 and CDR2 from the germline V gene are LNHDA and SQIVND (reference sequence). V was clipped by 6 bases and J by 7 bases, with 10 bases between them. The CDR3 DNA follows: TGTGCCAGTAGACAGGGAGGAAATTCACCCCTCCACTTT. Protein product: CASRQGGNSPLHF.

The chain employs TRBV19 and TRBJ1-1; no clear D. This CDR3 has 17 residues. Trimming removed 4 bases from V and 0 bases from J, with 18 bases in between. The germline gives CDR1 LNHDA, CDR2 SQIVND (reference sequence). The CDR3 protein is CASSRSRSRLMNTEAFF. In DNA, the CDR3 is TGTGCCAGTAGTAGGTCCCGCAGCCGGCTTATGAACACTGAAGCTTTCTTT. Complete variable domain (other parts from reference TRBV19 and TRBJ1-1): DGGITQSPKYLFRKEGQNVTLSCEQNLNHDAMYWYRQDPGQGLRLIYYSQIVNDFQKGDIAEGYSVSREKKESFPLTVTSAQKNPTAFYLCASSRSRSRLMNTEAFFGQGTRLTVV.

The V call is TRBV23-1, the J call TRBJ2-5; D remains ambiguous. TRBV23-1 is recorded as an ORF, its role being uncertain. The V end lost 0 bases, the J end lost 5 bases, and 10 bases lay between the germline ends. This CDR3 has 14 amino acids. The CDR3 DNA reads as TGCGCCAGCAGTCAATCGTCGGTCGACGAGACCCAGTACTTC. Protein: CASSQSSVDETQYF.